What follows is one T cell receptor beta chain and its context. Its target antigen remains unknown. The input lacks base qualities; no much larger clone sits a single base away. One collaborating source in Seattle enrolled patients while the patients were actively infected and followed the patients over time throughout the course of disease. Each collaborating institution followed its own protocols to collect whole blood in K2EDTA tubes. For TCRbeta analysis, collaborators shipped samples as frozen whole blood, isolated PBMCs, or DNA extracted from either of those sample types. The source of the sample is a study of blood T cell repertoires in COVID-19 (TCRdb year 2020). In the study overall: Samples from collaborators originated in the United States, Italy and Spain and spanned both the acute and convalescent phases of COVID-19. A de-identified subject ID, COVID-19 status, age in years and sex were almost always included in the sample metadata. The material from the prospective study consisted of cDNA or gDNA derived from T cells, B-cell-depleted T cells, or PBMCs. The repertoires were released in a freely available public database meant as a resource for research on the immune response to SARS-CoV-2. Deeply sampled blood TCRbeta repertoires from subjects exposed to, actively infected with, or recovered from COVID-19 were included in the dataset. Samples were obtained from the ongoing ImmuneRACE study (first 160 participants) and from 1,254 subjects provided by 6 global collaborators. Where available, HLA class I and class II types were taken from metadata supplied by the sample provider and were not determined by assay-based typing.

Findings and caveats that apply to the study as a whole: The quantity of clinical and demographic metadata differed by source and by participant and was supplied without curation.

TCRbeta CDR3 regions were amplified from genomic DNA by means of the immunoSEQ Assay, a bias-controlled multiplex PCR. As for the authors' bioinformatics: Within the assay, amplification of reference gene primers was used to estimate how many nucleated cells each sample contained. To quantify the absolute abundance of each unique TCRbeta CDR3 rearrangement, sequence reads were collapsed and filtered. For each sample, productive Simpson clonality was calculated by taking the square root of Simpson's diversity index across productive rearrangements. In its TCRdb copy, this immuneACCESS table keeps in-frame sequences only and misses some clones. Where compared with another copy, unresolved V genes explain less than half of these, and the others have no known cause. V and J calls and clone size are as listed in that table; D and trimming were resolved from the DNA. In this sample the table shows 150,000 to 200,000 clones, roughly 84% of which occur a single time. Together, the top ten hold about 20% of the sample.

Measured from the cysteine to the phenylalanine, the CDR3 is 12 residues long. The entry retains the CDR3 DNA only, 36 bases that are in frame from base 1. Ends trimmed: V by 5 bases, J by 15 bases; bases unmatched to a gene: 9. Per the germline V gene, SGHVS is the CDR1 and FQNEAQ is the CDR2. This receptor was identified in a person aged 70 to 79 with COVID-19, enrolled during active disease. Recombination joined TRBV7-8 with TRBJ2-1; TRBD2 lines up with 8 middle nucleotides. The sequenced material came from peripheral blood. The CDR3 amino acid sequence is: CASSQGTSGPFF. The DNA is TGTGCCAGCAGCCAGGGGACTAGTGGTCCGTTCTTC.